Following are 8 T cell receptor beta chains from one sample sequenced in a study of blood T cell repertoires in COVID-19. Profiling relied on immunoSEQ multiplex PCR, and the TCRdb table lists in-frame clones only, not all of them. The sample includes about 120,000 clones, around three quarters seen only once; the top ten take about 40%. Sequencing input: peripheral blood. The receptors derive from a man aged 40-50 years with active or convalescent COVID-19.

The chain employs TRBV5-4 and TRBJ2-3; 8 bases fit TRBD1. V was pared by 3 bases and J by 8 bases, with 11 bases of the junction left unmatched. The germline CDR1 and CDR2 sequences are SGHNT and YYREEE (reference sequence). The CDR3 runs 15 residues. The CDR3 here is CASSSGTGPEVTQYF. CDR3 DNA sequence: TGTGCCAGCAGCTCCGGGACAGGCCCAGAGGTTACGCAGTATTTT.

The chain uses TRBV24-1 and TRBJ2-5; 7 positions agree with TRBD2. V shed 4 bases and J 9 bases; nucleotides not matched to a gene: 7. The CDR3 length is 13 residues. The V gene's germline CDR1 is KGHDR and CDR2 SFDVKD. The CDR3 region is CATSEGRDQAQYF. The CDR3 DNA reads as TGTGCCACCAGTGAGGGGAGGGACCAGGCCCAGTACTTC.

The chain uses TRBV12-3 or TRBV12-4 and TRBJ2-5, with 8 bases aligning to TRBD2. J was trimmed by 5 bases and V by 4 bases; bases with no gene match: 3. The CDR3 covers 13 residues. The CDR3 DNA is TGTGCCAGCAGTTCTGCTAGCGGGGAGACCCAGTACTTC. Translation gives CASSSASGETQYF.

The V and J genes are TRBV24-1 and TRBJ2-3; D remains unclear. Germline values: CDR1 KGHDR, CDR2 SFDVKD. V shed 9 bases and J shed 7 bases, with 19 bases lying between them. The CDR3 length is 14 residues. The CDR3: CATAAVSDPNTQYF. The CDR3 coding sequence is TGTGCCACCGCGGCAGTCTCAGATCCGAATACGCAGTATTTT.

CDR3 residues: CATSDLVGRGQETQYF. The CDR3 region has the DNA TGTGCCACCAGTGATTTGGTGGGCAGGGGGCAAGAGACCCAGTACTTC. The V gene is TRBV24-1, the J gene TRBJ2-5, with TRBD1 identical over 7 bases. Looked up from germline, CDR1 is KGHDR and CDR2 is SFDVKD. V lost 0 bases to trimming and J lost 2 bases; unmatched junction nucleotides: 5. The CDR3 runs to 16 residues.

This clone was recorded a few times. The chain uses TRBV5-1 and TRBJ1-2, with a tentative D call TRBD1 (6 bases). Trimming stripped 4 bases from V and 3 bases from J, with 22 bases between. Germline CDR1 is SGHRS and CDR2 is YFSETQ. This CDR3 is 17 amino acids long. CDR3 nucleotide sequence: TGCGCCAGCAGCCTGTCCTACAGGGAACTCACTCACTATGGCTACACCTTC. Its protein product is CASSLSYRELTHYGYTF.

The DNA for the CDR3 is TGCGCCAGCAGCTTGGGGGACAGGGGCCCGACTGAAGCTTTCTTT. This codes for CASSLGDRGPTEAFF. The V and J genes are TRBV5-1 and TRBJ1-1, with 10 nucleotides matching TRBD1. The germline gives CDR1 SGHRS, CDR2 YFSETQ. The V segment lost 0 bases and the J segment 5 bases; nucleotides outside the gene matches: 4. The CDR3 has 15 amino acids.

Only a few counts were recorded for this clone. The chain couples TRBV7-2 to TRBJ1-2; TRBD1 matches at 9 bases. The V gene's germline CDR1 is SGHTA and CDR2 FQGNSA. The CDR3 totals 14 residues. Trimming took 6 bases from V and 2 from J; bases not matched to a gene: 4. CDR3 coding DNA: TGTGCCAGCAGTTACGACAGGGGGAACTATGGCTACACCTTC. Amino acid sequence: CASSYDRGNYGYTF.